The clone carrying this T cell receptor (beta chain) showed up just a few times. The antigen remains undetermined. This CDR3 is built from 15 residues. The V gene lost 6 bases and the J gene lost 0 bases, with 15 bases spanning the gap. Germline V gene lookup returns CDR1 MDHEN and CDR2 SYDVKM. This entry comes from a study of identifying expanded T cells in peripheral blood. The repertoire was sequenced with immunoSEQ multiplex PCR; TCRdb's copy has only in-frame clones and lacks some. The sample consists of approximately 130,000 clones, 86% of them appearing once. Collection occurred without any documented infections or immune events in donors. Study results and caveats: Clone count variance between approximately two-week samples rose with total template count. About 1.2 clones differed between technical replicates, versus around 15 and 18 over time.

The source is a person aged 18 to 70 in good health. The sample comprised blood. The rearrangement joins TRBV28 to TRBJ2-7; D unclear. For the CDR3, the DNA is TGTGCCAGCAGCCGAGATAGGCGGAGCTCCTACGAGCAGTACTTC. Its translation is CASSRDRRSSYEQYF.